This T cell receptor beta chain was recorded in a study of regulatory T cells in long-lasting Graves disease. Across the study: Patients with persistent Graves' disease had over 5 years of antithyroid drugs and persistent TSH receptor antibodies.

Stated time point: persistent/refractory GD, antithyroid drugs over 5 years with positive TRAb. Isolated PBMC RNA provided the starting material for the TCR library. All patients originated from an endocrinology department located in Xi'an, China. As collected, the peripheral blood samples measured roughly 10 milliliters each and went into EDTA tubes. Whole-study results and caveats: Persistent cases favored TRBV28, TRBJ1-2 and TRBJ2-5.

Researchers made TCR beta libraries by using iRepertoire HTBI primers and running Arm-PCR on CDR3 regions. TCRdb reprocessed the multiplex PCR reads with MiXCR, giving one entry per CDR3 protein. The repertoire includes a few hundred thousand distinct CDR3 sequences, 23% of them detected once, and roughly a quarter sits in the top ten. The CDR3 length is 12 residues. CDR1 and CDR2 (germline): SGHTA, FQGNSA. Trimming removed 4 bases at V and 4 bases at J, with 7 bases between. This clonotype was recorded a few times. The antigen remains undetermined. This TCR was recovered from a female donor with Graves disease. The rearrangement uses TRBV7-2 and TRBJ1-1, with D unclear. The sample was peripheral blood mononuclear cells (PBMCs), taken when the disease was refractory, from a patient treated with antithyroid drugs. Here the CDR3 DNA reads TGTGCCAGCAGCTGGTCCCCCACTGAAGCTTTCTTT. This encodes CASSWSPTEAFF. Variable domain in full (rest from reference TRBV7-2 and TRBJ1-1): GAGVSQSPSNKVTEKGKDVELRCDPISGHTALYWYRQSLGQGLEFLIYFQGNSAPDKSGLPSDRFSAERTGGSVSTLTIQRTQQEDSAVYLCASSWSPTEAFFGQGTRLTVV.